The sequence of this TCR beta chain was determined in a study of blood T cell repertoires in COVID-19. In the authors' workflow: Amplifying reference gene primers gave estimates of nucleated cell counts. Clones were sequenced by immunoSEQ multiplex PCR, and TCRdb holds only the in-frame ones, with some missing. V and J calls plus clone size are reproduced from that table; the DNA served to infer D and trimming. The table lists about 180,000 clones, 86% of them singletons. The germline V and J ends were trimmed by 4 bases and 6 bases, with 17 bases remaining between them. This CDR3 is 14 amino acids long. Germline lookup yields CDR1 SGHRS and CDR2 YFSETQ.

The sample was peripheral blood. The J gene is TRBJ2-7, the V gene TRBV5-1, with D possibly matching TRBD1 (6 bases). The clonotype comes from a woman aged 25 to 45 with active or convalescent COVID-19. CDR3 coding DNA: TGCGCCAGCAGCAATGGACTGGACAGAGCCGAGCAGTACTTC. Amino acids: CASSNGLDRAEQYF. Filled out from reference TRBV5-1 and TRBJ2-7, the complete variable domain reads KAGVTQTPRYLIKTRGQQVTLSCSPISGHRSVSWYQQTPGQGLQFLFEYFSETQRNKGNFPGRFSGRQFSNSRSEMNVSTLELGDSALYLCASSNGLDRAEQYFGPGTRLTVT.